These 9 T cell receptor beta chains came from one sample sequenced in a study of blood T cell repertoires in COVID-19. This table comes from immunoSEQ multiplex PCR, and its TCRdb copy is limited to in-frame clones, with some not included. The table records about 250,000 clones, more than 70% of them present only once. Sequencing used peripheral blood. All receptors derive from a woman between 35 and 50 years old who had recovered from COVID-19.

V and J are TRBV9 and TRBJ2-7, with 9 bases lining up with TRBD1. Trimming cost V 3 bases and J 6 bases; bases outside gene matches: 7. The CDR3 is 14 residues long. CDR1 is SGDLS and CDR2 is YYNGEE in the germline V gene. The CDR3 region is CASSAGQGTGEQYF. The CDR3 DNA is TGTGCCAGCAGCGCGGGACAGGGCACAGGCGAGCAGTACTTC.

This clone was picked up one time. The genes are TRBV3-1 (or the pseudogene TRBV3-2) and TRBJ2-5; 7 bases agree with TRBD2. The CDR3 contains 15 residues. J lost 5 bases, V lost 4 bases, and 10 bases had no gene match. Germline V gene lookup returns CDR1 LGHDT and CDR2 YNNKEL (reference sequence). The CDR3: CASSRGGRPWETQYF. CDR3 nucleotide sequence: TGTGCCAGCAGCCGGGGGGGAAGGCCTTGGGAGACCCAGTACTTC.

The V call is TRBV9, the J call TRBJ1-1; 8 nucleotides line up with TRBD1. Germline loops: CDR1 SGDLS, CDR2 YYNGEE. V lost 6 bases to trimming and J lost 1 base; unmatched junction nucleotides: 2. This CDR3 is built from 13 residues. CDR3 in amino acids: CASTQGANTEAFF. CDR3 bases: TGTGCCAGCACCCAGGGGGCGAACACTGAAGCTTTCTTT.

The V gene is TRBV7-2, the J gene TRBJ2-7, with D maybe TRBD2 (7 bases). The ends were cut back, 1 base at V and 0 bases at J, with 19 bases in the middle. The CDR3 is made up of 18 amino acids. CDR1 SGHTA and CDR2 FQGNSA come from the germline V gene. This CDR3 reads CASSLVGGALTSSYEQYF. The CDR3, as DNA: TGTGCCAGCAGCTTAGTGGGGGGGGCCTTAACCAGCTCCTACGAGCAGTACTTC. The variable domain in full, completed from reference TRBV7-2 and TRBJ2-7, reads GAGVSQSPSNKVTEKGKDVELRCDPISGHTALYWYRQSLGQGLEFLIYFQGNSAPDKSGLPSDRFSAERTGGSVSTLTIQRTQQEDSAVYLCASSLVGGALTSSYEQYFGPGTRLTVT.

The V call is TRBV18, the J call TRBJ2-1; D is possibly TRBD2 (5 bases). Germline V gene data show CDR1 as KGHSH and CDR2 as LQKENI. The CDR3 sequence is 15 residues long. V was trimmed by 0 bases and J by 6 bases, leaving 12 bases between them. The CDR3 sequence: CASSPPAVRGNEQFF. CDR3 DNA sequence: TGTGCCAGCTCACCACCGGCGGTACGGGGCAATGAGCAGTTCTTC. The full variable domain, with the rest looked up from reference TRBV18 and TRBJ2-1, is NAGVMQNPRHLVRRRGQEARLRCSPMKGHSHVYWYRQLPEEGLKFMVYLQKENIIDESGMPKERFSAEFPKEGPSILRIQQVVRGDSAAYFCASSPPAVRGNEQFFGPGTRLTVL.

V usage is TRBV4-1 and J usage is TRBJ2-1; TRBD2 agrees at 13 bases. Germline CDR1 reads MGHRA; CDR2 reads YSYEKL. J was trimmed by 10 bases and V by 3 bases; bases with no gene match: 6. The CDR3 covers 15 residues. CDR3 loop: CASSHPGLAGREQFF. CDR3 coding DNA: TGCGCCAGCAGCCACCCGGGACTAGCGGGACGGGAGCAGTTCTTC.

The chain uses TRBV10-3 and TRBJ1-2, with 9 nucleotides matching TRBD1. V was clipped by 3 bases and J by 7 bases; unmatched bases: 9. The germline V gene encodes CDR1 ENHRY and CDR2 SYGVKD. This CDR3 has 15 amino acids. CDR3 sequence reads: CAISEADRGKGGYTF. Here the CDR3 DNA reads TGTGCCATCAGTGAAGCGGACAGGGGAAAAGGTGGCTACACCTTC.

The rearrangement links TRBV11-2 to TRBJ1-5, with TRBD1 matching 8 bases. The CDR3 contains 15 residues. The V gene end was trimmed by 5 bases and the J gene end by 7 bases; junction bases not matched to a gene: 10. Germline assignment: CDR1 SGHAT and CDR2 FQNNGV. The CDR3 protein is CASSLGQAPGQPQHF. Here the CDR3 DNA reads TGTGCCAGCAGCCTGGGACAGGCCCCCGGGCAGCCCCAGCATTTT.

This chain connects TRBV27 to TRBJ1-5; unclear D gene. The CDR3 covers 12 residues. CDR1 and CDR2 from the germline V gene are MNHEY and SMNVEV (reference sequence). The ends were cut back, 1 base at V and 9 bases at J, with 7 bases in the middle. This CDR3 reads CASSLFGRPQHF. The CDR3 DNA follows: TGTGCCAGCAGTTTATTCGGGAGGCCCCAGCATTTT.